This T cell receptor (beta chain) is drawn from a study of cytomegalovirus exposure and HLA in healthy donors. Turning to the study itself: Early release data held 80 million to 100 million unique TCRs from HLA-typed donors. Points from the study as a whole: Specificity of a few CMV-associated chains for CMV antigens was verified in vitro. In an earlier analysis, most TCR beta V segments were productive about 87% or about 30% of the time. Sequencing depth across donors, presence/absence analyses assumed, was roughly uniform.

On this clone itself: Its antigen remains unknown.

Primers included in the PCR were 60 Vbeta and 13 Jbeta primers. Here immunoSEQ multiplex PCR was the method, and the copy in TCRdb shows in-frame clones only, minus some. Of around 81,000 clones in the sample, about 64% were seen once. This receptor was obtained from a young man in good health and CMV-seropositive. The sample was PBMCs.

The CDR3 sequence is CASLGRQQVVNYGYTF. The CDR3, as DNA: TGTGCCAGCCTTGGGCGTCAACAGGTAGTTAACTATGGCTACACCTTC. J is TRBJ1-2 and V is TRBV28; TRBD1 is a possible D gene (5 bases). Germline V gives CDR1 MDHEN, CDR2 SYDVKM. V lost 8 bases and J lost 1, with 20 bases in between. The CDR3 sequence is 16 residues long.